This T cell receptor beta chain was recorded in a study of shared clonotypes between healthy human individuals. Study context: Participating donors consisted of a couple of women and a few men aged 18 to 49.

In the case of this clone: Its antigen is undetermined. Other nucleotide sequences in the sample specify the same CDR3.

V lost 3 bases and J lost 0; bases outside the gene matches: 2. The CDR3 has 15 amino acids. Germline values: CDR1 KGHSH, CDR2 LQKENI. Splitting of CD4+ cells produced CD45RA+ naive and CD45RA-negative memory subsets. Sequencing used immunoSEQ multiplex PCR; TCRdb keeps in-frame clones, though not all of them. The data contain over a million clones, roughly 96% of them singletons. Findings and limits, study-wide: Estimated clonotype richness was generally higher in naive than memory subsets. An expected dependence of interdonor clonotype sharing on sequencing depth was noted.

J is TRBJ2-7 and V is TRBV18; 10 bases fit TRBD2. The sequence was obtained from a man aged 30 to 45 in good health. The specimen sequenced was naive CD4+ T cells sorted from blood. Documented subset: CD45RA+ positively selected. DNA of the CDR3: TGTGCCAGCTCACCCGGACTAGCGGACTCCTACGAGCAGTACTTC. This gives the protein CASSPGLADSYEQYF. Full variable domain (outside the CDR3, taken from reference TRBV18 and TRBJ2-7): NAGVMQNPRHLVRRRGQEARLRCSPMKGHSHVYWYRQLPEEGLKFMVYLQKENIIDESGMPKERFSAEFPKEGPSILRIQQVVRGDSAAYFCASSPGLADSYEQYFGPGTRLTVT.